The TCR beta chain under discussion was sequenced for a study of radiotherapy plus CTLA-4 blockade in lung cancer. The overall study: Among all patients, approximately 18% showed objective responses, while 30% to 35% had disease control. Study outcomes and limitations: Tumor-derived TCR clones expanded in blood after radiotherapy plus ipilimumab. The best predictor of response was reported to be early blood T cell clone dynamics, with interferon-beta.

Clones were read by immunoSEQ multiplex PCR, and TCRdb kept only the in-frame ones, dropping some. The sample consists of about 28,000 clones, 75% to 85% of them appearing once. Germline CDR1 reads MDHEN; CDR2 reads SYDVKM. Trimming pared 5 bases from V and 5 bases from J, leaving 24 bases between. The CDR3 runs to 18 residues. Concerning this clone: Its target is not known.

Material: peripheral blood, obtained from a patient treated with radiotherapy plus ipilimumab. This chain connects TRBV28 to TRBJ2-2, with D perhaps TRBD1 (6 bases). The sequence was obtained from a human donor with non-small cell lung cancer that progressed on radiotherapy plus ipilimumab. This chain's CDR3 is CASSPPAGAYLWTGELFF. In DNA, the CDR3 is TGTGCCAGCAGTCCCCCGGCAGGGGCATATCTATGGACCGGGGAGCTGTTTTTT.